The 25 T cell receptor beta chains below come from one sample, sequenced in a study of early T cells in non-severe SARS-CoV-2 infection. TCRdb re-called the 5' RACE reads with MiXCR, one entry per CDR3 protein. Of 40,000 to 55,000 distinct CDR3 sequences listed, roughly 4% are singletons. Sequenced: whole blood. These receptors originate from an adult who was a healthcare worker with PCR-confirmed SARS-CoV-2 infection or an uninfected control (not recorded which).

The gene calls are TRBV14 and TRBJ2-2; 9 positions match TRBD2. Germline-derived CDR1 and CDR2 are SGHDN and FVKESK. J lost 4 bases, V lost 0 bases, and 3 bases had no gene match. The CDR3 contains 16 residues. The CDR3 region is CASSQERGGRTGELFF. The CDR3 DNA follows: TGTGCCAGCAGCCAAGAGCGGGGGGGCCGCACCGGGGAGCTGTTTTTT.

This clonotype was recorded many times. The chain carries TRBV18 and TRBJ2-7; D is undetermined. Trimming shortened V by 3 bases and J by 6 bases, and 12 bases separated the two germline ends. Germline-derived CDR1 and CDR2 are KGHSH and LQKENI. The CDR3 sequence is 13 residues long. CDR3 sequence: CASSPSKEVEQYF. The CDR3 region has the DNA TGTGCCAGCTCACCGTCGAAGGAAGTCGAGCAGTACTTC.

This clonotype has a count of ten or more. V usage is TRBV2 and J usage is TRBJ2-2; TRBD1 matches at 8 bases. This CDR3 contains 15 residues. After removal of 3 bases from V and 5 bases from J, the junction contained 5 bases not matched to a gene. Germline V gives CDR1 SNHLY, CDR2 FYNNEI. The CDR3 region has the DNA TGTGCCAGCAGTGATGAGGACAGGGTGACCGGGGAGCTGTTTTTT. Its translation is CASSDEDRVTGELFF.

The sample holds many counts of this clonotype. J is TRBJ2-3 and V is TRBV7-8; D is tentatively TRBD1 or TRBD2 (5 bases each). Germline CDR1 and CDR2: SGHVS and FQNEAQ. Trimming shortened V by 5 bases and J by 6 bases, and 18 bases separated the two germline ends. The CDR3 has 15 amino acids. The DNA for the CDR3 is TGTGCCAGCAGCCCCCGGGACCACGGACCGGATACGCAGTATTTT. Translated, it gives CASSPRDHGPDTQYF.

This clonotype was counted between two and nine times. V usage is TRBV5-4 and J usage is TRBJ2-2; 8 bases are a match to TRBD2. V gave up 1 base and J gave up 5 bases; unmatched junction bases: 7. CDR3 length equals 16 residues. The germline CDR1 and CDR2 sequences are SGHNT and YYREEE (reference sequence). This chain's CDR3 is CASSLRAGAGTGELFF. Here the CDR3 DNA reads TGTGCCAGCAGCTTGCGAGCGGGAGCCGGAACCGGGGAGCTGTTTTTT. The variable domain in full, with the rest retrieved from reference TRBV5-4 and TRBJ2-2, is ETGVTQSPTHLIKTRGQQVTLRCSSQSGHNTVSWYQQALGQGPQFIFQYYREEENGRGNFPPRFSGLQFPNYSSELNVNALELDDSALYLCASSLRAGAGTGELFFGEGSRLTVL.

This clonotype was recorded at least ten times. The J gene is TRBJ1-6, the V gene TRBV7-8; D gene unclear. V was clipped by 5 bases and J by 3 bases, with 11 bases between them. CDR3 length: 15 amino acids. Germline V gives CDR1 SGHVS, CDR2 FQNEAQ. The CDR3: CASSPHGDYNSPLHF. CDR3 sequence (DNA): TGTGCCAGCAGCCCACATGGGGACTATAATTCACCCCTCCACTTT.

The chain employs TRBV19 and TRBJ2-5; TRBD1 might be the D (5 bases). Germline CDR1 is LNHDA and CDR2 is SQIVND (reference sequence). The CDR3 is 14 residues long. The V and J ends lost 1 base and 2 bases respectively, with 8 bases between them. The CDR3 here is CASSIVAGQETQYF. The CDR3 region has the DNA TGTGCCAGTAGTATAGTTGCAGGGCAAGAGACCCAGTACTTC.

There are many counts of this clonotype. This chain connects TRBV12-3 or TRBV12-4 to TRBJ2-7; TRBD2 might be the D (5 bases). The CDR3 covers 12 residues. V dropped 3 bases and J dropped 3 bases, with 6 bases sitting between them. CDR3 in DNA: TGTGCCAGCAGTTTCGAGGGCTACGAGCAGTACTTC. Protein sequence: CASSFEGYEQYF.

This clonotype occurred a few times. J is TRBJ2-7 and V is TRBV27; D unclear. The V and J ends lost 2 bases and 6 bases respectively, with 17 bases between them. The CDR3 sequence is 15 residues long. Looked up from germline, CDR1 is MNHEY and CDR2 is SMNVEV (reference sequence). Here the CDR3 DNA reads TGTGCCAGCAGTTTAGGTCCGGACGCTCCCCTCGAGCAGTACTTC. This sequence encodes CASSLGPDAPLEQYF.

In its sample, this clonotype was seen many times. The rearrangement uses TRBV6-1 and TRBJ1-2, with D perhaps matching TRBD1 (5 bases). V lost 8 bases and J 4 bases, leaving 11 bases between the germline ends. The CDR3 is 12 residues long. CDR1 and CDR2 (germline): MNHNS, SASEGT. Written as DNA, the CDR3 is TGTGCCAGCTACGACAGCTTCTATGGCTACACCTTC. Its protein is CASYDSFYGYTF.

The chain combines TRBV6-5 with TRBJ1-3; no clear D. CDR1 MNHEY and CDR2 SVGAGI come from the germline V gene. The germline V and J ends were trimmed by 6 bases and 0 bases, with 12 bases remaining between them. This CDR3 has 15 residues. In DNA form, the CDR3 reads TGTGCCAGCAGCCGGACCGAGCTCTCTGGAAACACCATATATTTT. Translating gives CASSRTELSGNTIYF.

This clonotype has more than one count but fewer than ten. The rearrangement joins TRBV2 to TRBJ1-4; 9 bases are shared with TRBD1. Germline values: CDR1 SNHLY, CDR2 FYNNEI. This CDR3 has 16 amino acids. Losses at the gene ends were 6 bases for V and 3 bases for J; bases not matched to a gene: 8. For the CDR3, the DNA is TGTGCCAGCAGCAGCGGGACAGGGCAACCTAATGAAAAACTGTTTTTT. The encoded protein is CASSSGTGQPNEKLFF.

There are a few counts of this clonotype. V is TRBV7-2 and J is TRBJ2-1; 8 bases align to TRBD1. Germline V gene data show CDR1 as SGHTA and CDR2 as FQGNSA. The ends lost 7 bases at V and 4 bases at J; junction bases unmatched: 9. The length of the CDR3 is 15 residues. The CDR3 sequence is CASKQGALGYNEQFF. The CDR3 DNA reads as TGTGCCAGCAAGCAGGGGGCGCTTGGGTACAATGAGCAGTTCTTC.

This clonotype has at least ten counts. CDR3 sequence reads: CASSLPTSEADTQYF. In DNA form, the CDR3 reads TGTGCCAGCAGCTTACCGACTAGCGAAGCAGATACGCAGTATTTT. V and J are TRBV5-5 and TRBJ2-3; 8 nucleotides match TRBD2. The germline gives CDR1 SGHKS, CDR2 YYEKEE (reference sequence). This CDR3 contains 15 residues. Unmatched junction bases numbered 6, after V lost 2 bases and J lost 4 bases.

This clonotype was detected ten times or more. The rearrangement uses TRBV27 and TRBJ1-5, with D tentatively TRBD1 (6 bases). The CDR3 loop spans 15 amino acids. V gave up 6 bases and J gave up 4 bases, with 16 bases separating them. Looked up from germline, CDR1 is MNHEY and CDR2 is SMNVEV (reference sequence). CDR3 nucleotides: TGTGCCAGCAGCCCCCTTACAGGGAGTAATCAGCCCCAGCATTTT. Translated, it gives CASSPLTGSNQPQHF.

The V call is TRBV7-9, the J call TRBJ2-7; 9 bases agree with TRBD1. Germline trimming cut 5 bases from V and 4 bases from J; bases unmatched to any gene: 9. In germline, CDR1 is SEHNR, CDR2 FQNEAQ (reference sequence). The CDR3 sequence is 15 residues long. CDR3 amino acids: CASSLTGGIGYEQYF. The CDR3 DNA is TGTGCCAGCAGCCTGACAGGGGGAATTGGTTACGAGCAGTACTTC. The full variable domain, completed using reference TRBV7-9 and TRBJ2-7, is DTGVSQNPRHKITKRGQNVTFRCDPISEHNRLYWYRQTLGQGPEFLTYFQNEAQLEKSRLLSDRFSAERPKGSFSTLEIQRTEQGDSAMYLCASSLTGGIGYEQYFGPGTRLTVT.

This clonotype was counted many times. The gene calls are TRBV2 and TRBJ1-1; a possible D gene is TRBD1 (5 bases). Germline assignment: CDR1 SNHLY and CDR2 FYNNEI. The CDR3 runs to 13 residues. Between the trimmed V and J ends, which lost 4 bases and 2 bases, there was a span of 8 bases. The CDR3 reads CASSGQGNTEAFF. DNA of the CDR3: TGTGCCAGCAGTGGCCAGGGAAACACTGAAGCTTTCTTT.

In its sample, this clonotype was seen a few times. The rearrangement uses TRBV7-2 and TRBJ2-3, with 7 bases that match TRBD1. This CDR3 region has 17 residues. Germline CDR1 and CDR2: SGHTA and FQGNSA. With 5 bases clipped from V and 4 bases from J, the junction kept 15 bases outside the gene matches. CDR3 bases: TGTGCCAGCAGCACCCCCCCTCGAGGGGGCGTCGCAGATACGCAGTATTTT. The encoded protein is CASSTPPRGGVADTQYF.

This clonotype was observed many times. The chain combines TRBV5-1 with TRBJ1-5, with a tentative D call TRBD1 (5 bases). The CDR3 runs 12 residues. V gave up 6 bases and J gave up 2 bases, with 6 bases separating them. Per the germline V gene, CDR1 is SGHRS and CDR2 is YFSETQ. The CDR3 loop reads CASTGGNQPQHF. The DNA of the CDR3 is TGCGCCAGCACGGGGGGCAATCAGCCCCAGCATTTT. The full variable domain, rest sourced from reference TRBV5-1 and TRBJ1-5, is KAGVTQTPRYLIKTRGQQVTLSCSPISGHRSVSWYQQTPGQGLQFLFEYFSETQRNKGNFPGRFSGRQFSNSRSEMNVSTLELGDSALYLCASTGGNQPQHFGDGTRLSIL.

This clonotype was observed at least ten times. The CDR3 nucleotides read TGTGCCTGGAGTGTGCAGGGGGATGACGAGCAGTACTTC. Residues: CAWSVQGDDEQYF. The V call is TRBV30, the J call TRBJ2-7; 7 bases map to TRBD1. The length of the CDR3 is 13 residues. CDR1 GTSNPN and CDR2 SVGIG come from the germline V gene (reference sequence). The junction had 4 bases not matched to a gene; V was cut back by 0 bases and J by 5 bases.

The chain joins TRBV7-9 to TRBJ2-7, with 9 bases fitting TRBD1. In germline, CDR1 is SEHNR, CDR2 FQNEAQ (reference sequence). CDR3 length: 15 amino acids. With V trimmed by 4 bases and J by 2 bases, 6 bases remained unmatched. The CDR3 here is CASSSSGTGPYEQYF. Written as DNA, the CDR3 is TGTGCCAGCAGCTCCTCCGGGACAGGGCCCTACGAGCAGTACTTC.

This clonotype was seen a handful of times. This chain links TRBV6-1 with TRBJ2-5, with TRBD1 as a possible D gene (6 bases). Trimming removed 5 bases at V and 2 bases at J, with 9 bases between. The length of the CDR3 is 13 residues. CDR1 and CDR2 (germline): MNHNS, SASEGT. Here the CDR3 reads CASSLDRQETQYF. DNA of the CDR3: TGTGCCAGCAGTTTAGACAGGCAAGAGACCCAGTACTTC.

This clonotype appeared many times. The chain couples TRBV7-9 to TRBJ2-1, with a tentative D call TRBD1 (5 bases). Deletions cut 4 bases from V and 4 bases from J, with 11 bases between. Germline V CDR1 and CDR2: SEHNR, FQNEAQ (reference sequence). The CDR3 covers 14 residues. CDR3 nucleotides: TGTGCCAGCAGCTCCGCCGACAGATACAATGAGCAGTTCTTC. Translated: CASSSADRYNEQFF.

This clonotype was counted many times. The J gene is TRBJ1-1, the V gene TRBV19; 9 bases are shared with TRBD1. This CDR3 is 14 amino acids long. The germline gives CDR1 LNHDA, CDR2 SQIVND (reference sequence). With 3 bases clipped from V and 6 bases from J, the junction kept 5 bases outside the gene matches. The CDR3 bases are TGTGCCAGTAGTATGGGACAGGGAGGGCCTGAAGCTTTCTTT. This gives the protein CASSMGQGGPEAFF.

This clonotype was recorded many times. The J gene is TRBJ2-2, the V gene TRBV12-3 or TRBV12-4; D unclear. This CDR3 comprises 13 residues. The V gene lost 0 bases and the J gene lost 4 bases, with 3 bases spanning the gap. CDR3 protein: CASSLAPTGELFF. The CDR3 nucleotides read TGTGCCAGCAGTTTAGCCCCCACCGGGGAGCTGTTTTTT.